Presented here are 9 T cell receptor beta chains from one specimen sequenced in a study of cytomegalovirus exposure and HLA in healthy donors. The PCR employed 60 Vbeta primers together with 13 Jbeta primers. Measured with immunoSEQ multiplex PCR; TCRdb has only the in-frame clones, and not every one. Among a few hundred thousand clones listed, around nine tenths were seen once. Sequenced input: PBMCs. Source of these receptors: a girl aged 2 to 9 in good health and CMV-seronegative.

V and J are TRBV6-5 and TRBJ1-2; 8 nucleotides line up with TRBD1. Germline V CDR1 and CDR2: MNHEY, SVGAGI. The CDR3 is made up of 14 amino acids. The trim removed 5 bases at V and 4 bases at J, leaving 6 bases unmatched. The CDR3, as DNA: TGTGCCAGCAGTCGCGACAGGGGAGGCTATGGCTACACCTTC. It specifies CASSRDRGGYGYTF.

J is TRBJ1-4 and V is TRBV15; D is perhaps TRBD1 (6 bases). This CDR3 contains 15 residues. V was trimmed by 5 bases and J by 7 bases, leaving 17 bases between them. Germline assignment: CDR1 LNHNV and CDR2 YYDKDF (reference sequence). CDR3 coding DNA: TGTGCCACCAGCGAGTCGAACAGGGTCGGTGAAAAACTGTTTTTT. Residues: CATSESNRVGEKLFF. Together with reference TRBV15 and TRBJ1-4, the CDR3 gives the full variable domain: DAMVIQNPRYQVTQFGKPVTLSCSQTLNHNVMYWYQQKSSQAPKLLFHYYDKDFNNEADTPDNFQSRRPNTSFCFLDIRSPGLGDTAMYLCATSESNRVGEKLFFGSGTQLSVL.

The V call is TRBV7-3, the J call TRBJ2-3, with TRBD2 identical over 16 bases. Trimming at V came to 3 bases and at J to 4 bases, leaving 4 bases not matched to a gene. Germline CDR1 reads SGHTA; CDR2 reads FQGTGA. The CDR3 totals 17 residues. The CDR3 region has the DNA TGTGCCAGCAGCTTTGGGACTAGCGGGGGGGATTCAGATACGCAGTATTTT. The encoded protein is CASSFGTSGGDSDTQYF.

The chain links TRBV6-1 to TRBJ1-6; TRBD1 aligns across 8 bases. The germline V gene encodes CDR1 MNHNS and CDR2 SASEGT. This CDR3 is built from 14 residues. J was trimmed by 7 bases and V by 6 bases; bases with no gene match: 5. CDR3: CASSSRTGNSPLHF. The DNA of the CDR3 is TGTGCCAGCAGCAGCAGGACAGGGAATTCACCCCTCCACTTT.

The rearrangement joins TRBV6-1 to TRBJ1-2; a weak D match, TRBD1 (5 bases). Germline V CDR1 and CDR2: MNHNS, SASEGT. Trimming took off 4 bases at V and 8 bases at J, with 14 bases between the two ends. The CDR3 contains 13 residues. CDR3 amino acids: CASSASRVLGYTF. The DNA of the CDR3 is TGTGCCAGCAGTGCCTCCAGGGTTCTCGGCTACACCTTC.

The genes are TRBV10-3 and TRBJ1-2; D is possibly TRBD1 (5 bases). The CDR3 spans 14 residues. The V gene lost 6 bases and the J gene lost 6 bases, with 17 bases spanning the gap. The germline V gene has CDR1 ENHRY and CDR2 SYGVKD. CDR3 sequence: CAIRGMRGGNGYTF. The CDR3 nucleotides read TGTGCCATCAGGGGGATGAGGGGCGGGAATGGCTACACCTTC.

The CDR3 coding sequence is TGTGCCAGCAACGGACAGCCCGAGGTCCCGTTGAACTATGGCTACACCTTC. Protein: CASNGQPEVPLNYGYTF. The genes are TRBV2 and TRBJ1-2; D perhaps matches TRBD1 (6 bases). This CDR3 is built from 17 residues. Germline lookup yields CDR1 SNHLY and CDR2 FYNNEI. With 7 bases removed from V and 2 bases from J, the gap between germline ends came to 23 bases.

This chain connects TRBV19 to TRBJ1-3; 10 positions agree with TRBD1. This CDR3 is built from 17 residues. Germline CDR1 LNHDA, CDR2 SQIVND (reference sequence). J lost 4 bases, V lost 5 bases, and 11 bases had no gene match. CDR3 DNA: TGTGCCAGTAGTTCCTGGAGACAGGGGGCACAAGGAAACACCATATATTTT. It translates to CASSSWRQGAQGNTIYF.

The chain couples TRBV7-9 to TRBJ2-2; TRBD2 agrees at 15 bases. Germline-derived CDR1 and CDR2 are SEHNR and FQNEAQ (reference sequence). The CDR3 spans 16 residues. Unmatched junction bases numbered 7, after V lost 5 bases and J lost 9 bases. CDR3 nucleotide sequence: TGTGCCAGCAGCAGAGGACTAGCGGGAGGGCCATGGGAGCTGTTTTTT. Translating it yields CASSRGLAGGPWELFF.